The entry below gives a single TCR beta chain sequence along with its context. Its antigen is still unknown. This sample is drawn from a study of regulatory T cells in long-lasting Graves disease. Study-level information: In persistent Graves' disease, antithyroid drugs had been taken for over 5 years and TSH receptor antibodies stayed positive. Study-level results: Examination was confined to peripheral blood, excluding thyroid tissue.

The V end was cut by 2 bases, the J end by 1 base, with 15 bases between. The germline gives CDR1 SGHAT, CDR2 FQNNGV. The CDR3 length is 16 residues. As to time point: persistent/refractory GD, antithyroid drugs over 5 years with positive TRAb. Researchers made the TCR library from RNA that was extracted from PBMCs. Assembly of TCR beta libraries relied on iRepertoire HTBI primers together with Arm-PCR of CDR3 regions. TCRdb re-analysed the multiplex PCR reads in MiXCR, keeping a single row per CDR3 protein. This table holds 300,000 to 350,000 distinct CDR3 sequences, roughly 21% found once. This sample comprised peripheral blood mononuclear cells (PBMCs), obtained when the disease was refractory, from a patient treated with antithyroid drugs. V usage is TRBV11-2 and J usage is TRBJ2-7, with D hard to call. The receptor comes from a female donor with Graves disease. The CDR3 sequence is CASSLISARKSYEQYF. Here the CDR3 DNA reads TGTGCCAGCAGCTTAATCAGCGCGAGGAAGTCCTACGAGCAGTACTTC.